Below, one TCR beta chain is given with its context. Profiling of TCR beta VDJ combinations and CDR3 sequences used genomic DNA as template. TCRdb processed the reads anew with MiXCR; each CDR3 protein has one entry. The profile shows about 420,000 distinct CDR3 sequences, 65% to 75% of them singletons. The sample comes from a study of CD8+CD57+ T cells in acquired aplastic anemia. Overall study: The DNA of sorted CD4+ and CD8+ cells averaged roughly 3.2 ug. Roughly 10.8 million reads were obtained on average for healthy donor CD4+ cells.

The CDR3 runs 11 residues. Germline V lookup: CDR1 DFQATT, CDR2 SNEGSKA (reference sequence). V shed 4 bases and J shed 5 bases, with 8 bases lying between them. V and J are TRBV20-1 and TRBJ2-5; the D gene could be TRBD1 or TRBD2 (5 bases each). The TCR sequence derives from a human donor in good health, serving as a control. The sequencing input was sorted CD4+, CD8+, or CD8+CD57+ T cells (not recorded which) from PBMCs. The chain's CDR3 is CSAIGTETQYF. The CDR3, as DNA: TGCAGTGCTATCGGGACCGAGACCCAGTACTTC.